This T cell receptor beta chain was sequenced during a study of blood T cell repertoires in COVID-19 (dated by TCRdb to about 2020). About the full investigation: Collaborator samples came from the United States, Italy and Spain and covered acute and convalescent phases of COVID-19. The prospective study material was composed of cDNA or gDNA derived from T cells, B-cell-depleted T cells, or PBMCs. The dataset comprised deeply sampled blood TCRbeta repertoires from subjects exposed to, actively infected with, or recovered from COVID-19. The repertoires were made available in a free public database intended to serve as a resource for research on the immune response to SARS-CoV-2. Samples came from the ongoing ImmuneRACE study (first 160 participants) plus 1,254 subjects from 6 global collaborators. Sample metadata almost always included a de-identified subject ID, COVID-19 status, age in years and sex. Where available, HLA class I and class II types were obtained from metadata supplied by the sample provider rather than from assay-based typing.

The immunoSEQ Assay, a bias-controlled multiplex PCR, was used to amplify TCRbeta CDR3 regions from genomic DNA. Turning to the authors' computational methods: The number of nucleated cells in each sample was estimated from the amplification of reference gene primers within the assay. To quantify the absolute abundance of each unique TCRbeta CDR3 rearrangement, sequence reads were collapsed and filtered. For each sample, productive Simpson clonality was calculated by taking the square root of Simpson's diversity index across productive rearrangements. This immuneACCESS table, as held by TCRdb, lists in-frame sequences with V and J called but not all clones. Of the missing ones, under half trace to an unresolved V gene in checked studies; the others have no known cause. V, J and clone size were drawn from that table, and D and trimming were deduced from the DNA. Recorded for this sample are about 430,000 clones; roughly 84% of them occurred a single time. Less than 1.5% of the sample is taken by the ten largest.

The full study reports these points: The quantity of clinical and demographic metadata differed by source and by participant and was supplied without curation.

Enrolling through a virtual design, the prospective study's participants ranged in age from about 18 to 89 years and lived across 24 United States geographic areas. In the prospective study, cohorts were assigned on the basis of participant-reported clinical history obtained from a screening survey and a study questionnaire. A participant counted as exposed if, within 2 weeks of entering the study, that participant had been in contact with someone who had a PCR-confirmed or clinician-diagnosed COVID-19 case. Each participant in the prospective study had whole blood, serum and a nasopharyngeal or oropharyngeal swab collected by mobile phlebotomists. Over a roughly 2-month period, participants in the prospective study had the option of providing additional blood draws and questionnaires. Prospective study blood samples were shipped either frozen or at room temperature before DNA extraction. V is reduced by 5 bases and J by 5 bases, leaving a spacing of 21 bases between them. The CDR3 has 15 amino acids, counting the end cysteine and phenylalanine. Just CDR3 DNA is preserved here, 45 bases in frame from base 1. Via the germline V gene (reference sequence), CDR1 is GTSNPN and CDR2 SVGIG.

This clone has only one observation. Its antigen remains unidentified. No much larger clone exists at a distance of one base, and base qualities are not known. The sequence derives from a woman under 30 who had been exposed to COVID-19. The specimen was PBMCs or T cells enriched from blood (not recorded which). The rearrangement combines TRBV30 with TRBJ1-2; 6 matching bases give a weak D call of TRBD1. Here the CDR3 is given as CAWWRGLKGGYGYTF. DNA sequence: TGTGCCTGGTGGAGGGGCCTAAAGGGGGGGTATGGCTACACCTTC.